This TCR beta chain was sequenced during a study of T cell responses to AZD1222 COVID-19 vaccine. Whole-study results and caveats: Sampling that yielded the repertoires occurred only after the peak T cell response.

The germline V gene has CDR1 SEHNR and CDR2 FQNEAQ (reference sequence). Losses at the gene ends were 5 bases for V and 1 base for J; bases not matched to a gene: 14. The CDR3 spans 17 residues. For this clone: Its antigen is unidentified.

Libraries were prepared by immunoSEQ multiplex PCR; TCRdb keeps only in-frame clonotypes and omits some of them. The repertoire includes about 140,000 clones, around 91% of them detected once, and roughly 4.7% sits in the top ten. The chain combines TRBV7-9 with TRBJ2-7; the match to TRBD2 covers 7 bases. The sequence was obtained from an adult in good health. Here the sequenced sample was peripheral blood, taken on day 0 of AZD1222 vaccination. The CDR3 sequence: CASSSLAASGFSYEQYF. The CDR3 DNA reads TGTGCCAGCAGCAGCTTGGCCGCTAGCGGTTTTTCCTACGAGCAGTACTTC.